The 25 T cell receptor beta chains below were found in one sample sequenced in a study of T cells after posttransplantation cyclophosphamide (dated by TCRdb to 2016 to 2017). The method was the immunoSEQ multiplex PCR assay. The immuneACCESS repertoire file appears here via TCRdb, limited to in-frame rearrangements. These files lack a portion of the clones; in checked studies, under half of the deficit traces to unresolved V genes, and the cause of the others is not known. The sample comprises tens of thousands of clones, and every one was counted more than once. Together, the top ten hold around 1.7% of the sample. The label giving this sample's treatment or condition can be read as: high-dose cyclophosphamide on days +3 and +4 as single-agent GVHD prophylaxis. PTCy patients received busulfan and fludarabine conditioning, a related or unrelated marrow graft, and cyclophosphamide on days +3 and +4.

This specimen consisted of PBMCs, obtained after allogeneic stem cell transplant with posttransplant cyclophosphamide. The origin of the receptors is a male patient younger than 35 who received an allogeneic stem cell transplant from a related donor, was CMV-positive, and had no GVHD. After a transplant, the donor of the graft may account for some T cells.

This clone was seen ten or more times. The chain recombines TRBV14 with TRBJ2-7; tentative D call: TRBD1 (6 bases). The CDR3 consists of 14 residues. V was clipped by 3 bases and J by 5 bases, with 14 bases between them. Per germline, CDR1 SGHDN and CDR2 FVKESK. The chain's CDR3 is CASSQKTGINEQYF. The CDR3 DNA reads as TGTGCCAGCAGCCAGAAAACAGGGATCAACGAGCAGTACTTC.

This clone came up many times. V gene TRBV27 combines with J gene TRBJ2-7; perhaps TRBD2 as D (7 bases). V was trimmed by 5 bases and J by 3 bases, leaving 17 bases between them. This CDR3 comprises 15 residues. Germline V CDR1 and CDR2: MNHEY, SMNVEV (reference sequence). The CDR3 protein is CASSAAGATHYEQYF. CDR3 nucleotides: TGTGCCAGCAGTGCGGCGGGGGCTACGCACTACGAGCAGTACTTC.

This clone came up many times. The chain recombines TRBV5-1 with TRBJ2-5; D gene unclear. Trimming took off 0 bases at V and 5 bases at J, with 11 bases between the two ends. Germline assignment: CDR1 SGHRS and CDR2 YFSETQ. The CDR3 contains 14 residues. CDR3 in amino acids: CASSLGLPGETQYF. The DNA of the CDR3 is TGCGCCAGCAGCTTGGGTCTGCCCGGGGAGACCCAGTACTTC.

There are many counts of this clone. This chain links TRBV6-5 with TRBJ2-3, with 7 positions matching TRBD2. Germline lookup yields CDR1 MNHEY and CDR2 SVGAGI. Trimming cost V 2 bases and J 0 bases; bases outside gene matches: 5. CDR3 length equals 16 residues. The CDR3 nucleotides are TGTGCCAGCAGTTACCTATCTAGCGGTAGCACAGATACGCAGTATTTT. This codes for CASSYLSSGSTDTQYF.

The chain is built from TRBV5-5 and TRBJ2-1, with D perhaps TRBD2 (6 bases). V lost 0 bases and J 5 bases, leaving 15 bases between the germline ends. Per the germline V gene, CDR1 is SGHKS and CDR2 is YYEKEE (reference sequence). The CDR3 covers 16 residues. CDR3 sequence: CASSLGGEGWDNEQFF. The DNA for the CDR3 is TGTGCCAGCAGCTTGGGGGGGGAAGGGTGGGACAATGAGCAGTTCTTC.

This clone was seen ten or more times. The chain is built from TRBV6-6 and TRBJ1-1; D remains unclear. The germline CDR1 and CDR2 sequences are MNHNY and SVGAGI (reference sequence). The CDR3 consists of 15 residues. The V gene lost 2 bases and the J gene lost 7 bases, with 17 bases spanning the gap. The CDR3, as DNA: TGTGCCAGCAGTTACCGGCGGAGGCTCACGATTGAAGCTTTCTTT. Encoded protein: CASSYRRRLTIEAFF.

This clone showed up many times. The chain combines TRBV30 with TRBJ2-7, with TRBD2 matching 11 bases. The CDR3 runs 17 residues. The trim removed 4 bases at V and 3 bases at J, leaving 14 bases unmatched. Looked up from germline, CDR1 is GTSNPN and CDR2 is SVGIG (reference sequence). The CDR3 DNA reads as TGTGCCTGGAACCCGCTAGCGGGAGGAGCTAGTAGCTACGAGCAGTACTTC. Translating gives CAWNPLAGGASSYEQYF.

The chain carries TRBV4-3 and TRBJ2-5, with D perhaps matching TRBD2 (6 bases). The J call may be incorrect, as the DNA end agrees better with TRBJ2-7. This CDR3 comprises 14 residues. Germline values: CDR1 LGHNA, CDR2 YSLEER. The CDR3 reads CASSQEGGRYEQYF. Here the CDR3 DNA reads TGCGCCAGCAGCCAAGAGGGGGGTCGCTACGAGCAGTACTTC.

This clone has ten or more counts. This rearrangement joins TRBV25-1 to TRBJ1-2; TRBD1 aligns across 11 bases. The germline CDR1 and CDR2 sequences are MGHDK and SYGVNS. The CDR3 covers 15 residues. Unmatched junction bases numbered 9, after V lost 8 bases and J lost 4 bases. The CDR3 bases are TGTGCCAGCGGGGGACAGGGGGATCTTCCCTATGGCTACACCTTC. Translated: CASGGQGDLPYGYTF.

This clone was seen at least ten times. The J gene is TRBJ2-3, the V gene TRBV21-1; the table gives TRBD1 as D, unverified against the DNA. TRBV21-1 is flagged as a pseudogene. The CDR3 runs 17 residues. In DNA, the CDR3 is TGTGCCAGCAGCAAAAACCCAGACATTTCTAGCACAGATACGCAGTATTTT. It is translated as CASSKNPDISSTDTQYF.

This clone was detected ten times or more. The rearrangement links TRBV5-4 to TRBJ2-5; 9 nucleotides align to TRBD1. Germline V gene lookup returns CDR1 SGHNT and CDR2 YYREEE (reference sequence). CDR3 length: 15 residues. The trim removed 4 bases at V and 5 bases at J, leaving 9 bases unmatched. CDR3 nucleotide sequence: TGTGCCAGCAGCCCCTTACAGGGGGCGGGGGAGACCCAGTACTTC. It translates to CASSPLQGAGETQYF.

In this sample, this clone turned up many times. The chain uses TRBV2 and TRBJ2-1, with 9 bases matching TRBD2. CDR1 is SNHLY, CDR2 FYNNEI, per germline. The J segment lost 9 bases and the V segment lost 3 bases, leaving 6 bases of the junction unmatched. The CDR3 has 14 residues. The CDR3 DNA is TGTGCCAGCAGTGAGGCGGGAGGGCCGGCTGAGCAGTTCTTC. Translating gives CASSEAGGPAEQFF. Variable domain in full (rest from reference TRBV2 and TRBJ2-1): EPEVTQTPSHQVTQMGQEVILRCVPISNHLYFYWYRQILGQKVEFLVSFYNNEISEKSEIFDDQFSVERPDGSNFTLKIRSTKLEDSAMYFCASSEAGGPAEQFFGPGTRLTVL.

This clone was recorded at least ten times. The CDR3 DNA sequence: TGCGCCAGCAGCCAAAGGTTGATAGCGGGGTTTGAGACCCAGTACTTC. It codes for CASSQRLIAGFETQYF. The J gene is TRBJ2-5, the V gene TRBV4-1; 8 bases map to TRBD2. V shed 2 bases, J shed 5 bases, and the junction held 10 bases outside the gene matches. This CDR3 has 16 residues. From germline, CDR1 is MGHRA and CDR2 YSYEKL.

This clone occurred many times. This chain joins TRBV28 and TRBJ1-5; D call uncertain. The CDR3 length is 11 residues. V shed 7 bases and J shed 4 bases, with 5 bases lying between them. Per germline, CDR1 MDHEN and CDR2 SYDVKM. The CDR3: CASIENQPQHF. CDR3 nucleotide sequence: TGTGCCAGCATAGAGAATCAGCCCCAGCATTTT.

This clone was detected many times. This chain joins TRBV15 and TRBJ1-4; 8 positions match TRBD1. CDR1 LNHNV and CDR2 YYDKDF come from the germline V gene (reference sequence). With 3 bases clipped from V and 7 bases from J, the junction kept 4 bases outside the gene matches. CDR3 length: 14 residues. CDR3 sequence: CATSRTGESEKLFF. For the CDR3, the DNA is TGTGCCACCAGCAGGACAGGGGAGAGTGAAAAACTGTTTTTT.

This clone has just a few counts. The chain is built from TRBV28 and TRBJ2-7, with D possibly matching TRBD2 (5 bases). CDR3 length: 15 residues. V gave up 3 bases and J gave up 2 bases, with 14 bases separating them. CDR1 and CDR2 from the germline V gene are MDHEN and SYDVKM. The CDR3 is CASSFLAGGPYEQYF. CDR3 in DNA: TGTGCCAGCAGTTTCCTGGCGGGTGGACCCTACGAGCAGTACTTC.

This clone has a count of ten or more. The chain carries TRBV5-4 and TRBJ1-5; D is undetermined. V was cut by 2 bases and J by 1 base, with 7 bases left in between. The CDR3 totals 14 residues. Germline-derived CDR1 and CDR2 are SGHNT and YYREEE (reference sequence). The chain's CDR3 is CASSFGLSNQPQHF. CDR3 nucleotides: TGTGCCAGCAGCTTCGGTTTGAGCAATCAGCCCCAGCATTTT. The complete variable domain, with remaining parts taken from reference TRBV5-4 and TRBJ1-5, reads ETGVTQSPTHLIKTRGQQVTLRCSSQSGHNTVSWYQQALGQGPQFIFQYYREEENGRGNFPPRFSGLQFPNYSSELNVNALELDDSALYLCASSFGLSNQPQHFGDGTRLSIL.

This clone was seen ten or more times. This rearrangement joins TRBV9 to TRBJ2-3, with 8 bases that match TRBD1. After removal of 4 bases from V and 4 bases from J, the junction contained 8 bases not matched to a gene. The CDR3 loop spans 15 amino acids. Germline values: CDR1 SGDLS, CDR2 YYNGEE. The CDR3: CASSPRRGQSDTQYF. CDR3 nucleotides: TGTGCCAGCAGCCCCCGCAGGGGGCAGTCAGATACGCAGTATTTT. The entire variable domain, with the rest obtained from reference TRBV9 and TRBJ2-3, is as follows: DSGVTQTPKHLITATGQRVTLRCSPRSGDLSVYWYQQSLDQGLQFLIQYYNGEERAKGNILERFSAQQFPDLHSELNLSSLELGDSALYFCASSPRRGQSDTQYFGPGTRLTVL.

This clone was seen at least ten times. The chain joins TRBV2 to TRBJ1-1; D might be TRBD1 (5 bases). The germline V and J ends were trimmed by 1 base and 1 base, with 10 bases remaining between them. The CDR3 is 15 amino acids. Germline-derived CDR1 and CDR2 are SNHLY and FYNNEI. Here the CDR3 DNA reads TGTGCCAGCAGTGAAGTCAGGGCAACGAACACTGAAGCTTTCTTT. Translated: CASSEVRATNTEAFF.

This clone was found many times. This chain links TRBV28 with TRBJ2-2, with 7 nucleotides matching TRBD1. With 4 bases clipped from V and 4 bases from J, the junction kept 3 bases outside the gene matches. Germline values: CDR1 MDHEN, CDR2 SYDVKM. The CDR3 is 14 amino acids. CDR3 bases: TGTGCCAGCAGTTCCGCAGGGGGCACCGGGGAGCTGTTTTTT. It encodes CASSSAGGTGELFF.

This clone was observed many times. CDR3 sequence reads: CASSLEGWTGELFF. CDR3 nucleotides: TGTGCCAGCAGCTTAGAGGGGTGGACCGGGGAGCTGTTTTTT. The V call is TRBV7-7, the J call TRBJ2-2, with D maybe TRBD1 (5 bases). This CDR3 has 14 residues. V was pared by 1 base and J by 5 bases, with 8 bases between. Germline V lookup: CDR1 SSHAT, CDR2 FNYEAQ (reference sequence).

This clone was seen repeatedly, ten times or more. This chain links TRBV29-1 with TRBJ2-1, with 7 nucleotides matching TRBD1. The CDR3 is made up of 15 amino acids. Trimming at V came to 3 bases and at J to 4 bases, leaving 9 bases not matched to a gene. Germline CDR1 is SQVTM and CDR2 is ANQGSEA. This CDR3 reads CSVDEPGQSYNEQFF. The CDR3 DNA is TGCAGCGTTGATGAACCGGGACAGTCGTACAATGAGCAGTTCTTC.

This clone occurred a few times. This sequence joins TRBV6-1 and TRBJ2-7; possibly TRBD2 for D (6 bases). Germline CDR1 MNHNS, CDR2 SASEGT. This CDR3 is 14 amino acids long. With 5 bases removed from V and 4 bases from J, the gap between germline ends came to 15 bases. The CDR3 region is CASSWRLGPYEQYF. CDR3 nucleotides: TGTGCCAGCAGTTGGAGACTAGGCCCTTACGAGCAGTACTTC.

This clone was recorded many times. The chain employs TRBV5-6 and TRBJ2-7, with a tentative D call TRBD2 (8 bases). V gave up 4 bases and J gave up 2 bases, with 19 bases separating them. This CDR3 spans 16 amino acids. CDR1 is SGHDT and CDR2 is YYEEEE in the germline V gene. CDR3: CASSPGGRDRPYEQYF. DNA for the CDR3: TGTGCCAGCAGCCCGGGAGGGAGGGACAGACCCTACGAGCAGTACTTC.

The sample holds many counts of this clone. The V and J genes are TRBV7-2 and TRBJ2-5, with 12 bases aligning to TRBD2. J was trimmed by 5 bases and V by 3 bases; bases with no gene match: 10. This CDR3 comprises 17 residues. Germline CDR1 is SGHTA and CDR2 is FQGNSA. The CDR3 spells CASSFDPLAGGGETQYF. The CDR3 nucleotides are TGTGCCAGCAGCTTTGACCCTCTAGCGGGAGGGGGGGAGACCCAGTACTTC.